Listed here is a single T cell receptor beta chain. Its antigen is as yet unknown. This sample is drawn from a study of blood T cells in healthy people across ages. Study conclusions and caveats: Expanded clonotype changes were possibly confounded by unknown donor CMV status.

Primed by a sample-barcoded 5' primer and a J-beta primer mix, a second PCR proceeded for about 7 to 11 cycles. TCRdb used MiXCR to reprocess the 5' RACE reads, holding one entry per CDR3 protein. The sample has 1.4 million to 1.5 million distinct CDR3 sequences, approximately 42% seen once; the top ten hold less than 8%. The receptor comes from a young woman in good health. The material sequenced was blood.

The CDR3 loop is CASSVQVKHTQYF. The DNA for the CDR3 is TGTGCCAGCAGTGTACAGGTTAAACATACGCAGTATTTT. The chain is built from TRBV28 and TRBJ2-3; TRBD1 is a possible D gene (5 bases). The CDR3 consists of 13 residues. The V end lost 5 bases, the J end lost 7 bases, and 13 bases lay between the germline ends. Germline V gene data show CDR1 as MDHEN and CDR2 as SYDVKM.